Below are 14 T cell receptor beta chains sequenced from a single sample in a study of T cells after yellow fever vaccination (dated by TCRdb to between 2019 and 2020). Taken with the paper, the label for treatment or condition translates to: live attenuated yellow fever vaccine strain. Library prep was done by 5' RACE. The sample was run on an Illumina NovaSeq 6000. The public reads were reanalyzed by TCRdb: fastp trimming at Q25, MiXCR alignment, in-frame beta chains only. Each entry merges the rows of one CDR3 protein and shows their most common DNA and genes. The sample table holds a few hundred thousand distinct CDR3 sequences, of which approximately 18% were seen once. 18% of the sample lies in the top ten. The sample was PBMCs, taken before the yellow fever booster vaccination. Every receptor here comes from a man in his late teens or twenties who received the YFV17D yellow fever vaccine.

This clonotype has more than one count but fewer than ten. This chain uses TRBV12-1 with TRBJ1-5; the table calls TRBD1, which could not be checked here. TRBV12-1 is classified as a pseudogene. CDR3 length: 18 residues. The chain's CDR3 is CASSWTGSPASGHQPQHF. As DNA, the CDR3 is TGTGCCAGCAGCTGGACCGGGTCCCCCGCGTCAGGGCATCAGCCCCAGCATTTT.

This clonotype was detected a few times. The chain employs TRBV27 and TRBJ2-2; no reliable D call. V was shortened by 4 bases and J by 3 bases, with 12 bases between the two germline ends. CDR3 length: 15 amino acids. The germline V gene encodes CDR1 MNHEY and CDR2 SMNVEV (reference sequence). The CDR3 DNA reads TGTGCCAGCAGTTCCTCGCGATTTGACACCGGGGAGCTGTTTTTT. It yields the protein CASSSSRFDTGELFF.

The V call is TRBV9, the J call TRBJ2-1; 8 bases are a match to TRBD1. V gave up 2 bases and J gave up 10 bases; unmatched junction bases: 5. This CDR3 contains 13 residues. Germline-derived CDR1 and CDR2 are SGDLS and YYNGEE. CDR3 residues: CASSVLTGDEQFF. The CDR3 coding sequence is TGTGCCAGCAGCGTCCTGACAGGGGACGAGCAGTTCTTC.

This chain joins TRBV19 and TRBJ1-1, with TRBD1 matching over 7 bases. The CDR3 sequence is 14 residues long. Losses at the gene ends were 5 bases for V and 4 bases for J; bases not matched to a gene: 7. Germline V gene data show CDR1 as LNHDA and CDR2 as SQIVND (reference sequence). CDR3 residues: CASSFDRDGTEAFF. The CDR3 region has the DNA TGTGCCAGTAGTTTTGACAGGGACGGCACTGAAGCTTTCTTT.

The chain has TRBV7-2 and TRBJ2-3, with 7 bases fitting TRBD2. This CDR3 contains 16 residues. CDR1 SGHTA and CDR2 FQGNSA come from the germline V gene. Losses at the gene ends were 5 bases for V and 4 bases for J; bases not matched to a gene: 12. CDR3 sequence: CASSQGGLGMADTQYF. CDR3 bases: TGTGCCAGCAGCCAGGGAGGGCTAGGGATGGCAGATACGCAGTATTTT.

The chain couples TRBV12-3 or TRBV12-4 to TRBJ1-1; D is ambiguous. The CDR3 has 13 residues. The germline V and J ends were trimmed by 3 bases and 4 bases, with 9 bases remaining between them. The CDR3 nucleotides are TGTGCCAGCAGTTTTGAGGTCATCACTGAAGCTTTCTTT. It specifies CASSFEVITEAFF.

This clonotype has a handful of counts. The chain employs TRBV30 and TRBJ2-3; D possibly corresponds to TRBD2 (5 bases). This CDR3 has 14 residues. Per the germline V gene, CDR1 is GTSNPN and CDR2 is SVGIG (reference sequence). The ends were cut back, 5 bases at V and 1 base at J, with 13 bases in the middle. The CDR3 loop is CAWGLRVGTDTQYF. The CDR3 nucleotides read TGTGCCTGGGGACTCCGGGTCGGCACAGATACGCAGTATTTT.

In DNA form, the CDR3 reads TGTGCCAGCAGCCCGTTCCCGGGAACCCAAGAGACCCAGTACTTC. Its translation: CASSPFPGTQETQYF. J is TRBJ2-5 and V is TRBV3-1; TRBD2 is a possible D gene (5 bases). Trimming took 4 bases from V and 1 from J, leaving 13 bases between them. The CDR3 extends over 15 amino acids. Germline CDR1 reads LGHDT; CDR2 reads YNNKEL (reference sequence).

This chain links TRBV7-8 with TRBJ1-6; D gene unclear. Germline CDR1 and CDR2: SGHVS and FQNEAQ. Trimming cost V 5 bases and J 0 bases, with 11 bases left between them. This CDR3 comprises 16 residues. The CDR3 DNA reads TGTGCCAGCAGCCCCCGGATAAGCTCCTATAATTCACCCCTCCACTTT. Encoded protein: CASSPRISSYNSPLHF. The whole variable domain, remainder taken from reference TRBV7-8 and TRBJ1-6, is GAGVSQSPRYKVAKRGQDVALRCDPISGHVSLFWYQQALGQGPEFLTYFQNEAQLDKSGLPSDRFFAERPEGSVSTLKIQRTQQEDSAVYLCASSPRISSYNSPLHFGNGTRLTVT.

This clonotype appeared a single time. The CDR3 is CASSLGPGTEKGYTF. CDR3 nucleotides: TGTGCCAGCAGCTTAGGCCCCGGGACAGAAAAGGGCTACACCTTC. The chain is built from TRBV7-2 and TRBJ1-2; 7 positions agree with TRBD1. V shed 1 base and J 8 bases; nucleotides not matched to a gene: 10. There are 15 residues in the CDR3. CDR1 is SGHTA and CDR2 is FQGNSA in the germline V gene.

A single count supports this clonotype. The chain uses TRBV3-1 and TRBJ2-6; D perhaps matches TRBD2 (5 bases). This CDR3 contains 17 residues. With 1 base removed from V and 2 bases from J, the gap between germline ends came to 12 bases. Germline CDR1 reads LGHDT; CDR2 reads YNNKEL (reference sequence). The chain's CDR3 is CASSQASGVTGANVLTF. The CDR3, as DNA: TGTGCCAGCAGCCAAGCCTCCGGGGTAACTGGGGCCAACGTCCTGACTTTC.

This clonotype was observed a handful of times. V is TRBV5-1 and J is TRBJ2-3, with no clear D. V lost 2 bases to trimming and J lost 5 bases, with 15 bases between them. The germline V gene has CDR1 SGHRS and CDR2 YFSETQ. The CDR3 runs 15 residues. CDR3 amino acids: CASSLGGLPGDTQYF. Here the CDR3 DNA reads TGCGCCAGCAGCTTAGGTGGGCTACCAGGAGATACGCAGTATTTT.

As for this clonotype: One base away lies a much larger clone, so this may be a sequencing read error. The V gene is TRBV5-1, the J gene TRBJ2-7, with 8 bases aligning to TRBD2. The CDR3 is 16 amino acids. Germline V gene sequence: CDR1 SGHRS, CDR2 YFSETQ. Here the CDR3 reads CSSTPSPTGGANRQYF. The DNA for the CDR3 is TGCTCCAGCACCCCTTCGCCTACGGGGGGGGCGAACCGGCAGTACTTC.

The rearrangement joins TRBV28 to TRBJ2-6; 7 bases line up with TRBD1. CDR3 size: 17 residues. Germline lookup yields CDR1 MDHEN and CDR2 SYDVKM. The ends lost 3 bases at V and 3 bases at J; junction bases unmatched: 8. The CDR3 DNA reads TGTGCCAGCAGTTTGACAGGGTCCCTTAGTGGGGCCAACGTCCTGACTTTC. As protein: CASSLTGSLSGANVLTF.